These 19 T cell receptor beta chains originate from one sample sequenced in a study of beta chain features in type 1 diabetes. General study points: Across all four CD4+ subsets, people with type 1 diabetes showed modestly shorter TCRB CDR3s.

Their target antigens are unknown. Every isolated RNA sample was fully reverse transcribed, so sequencing captured expressed TCRB transcripts. Method: immunoSEQ multiplex PCR; TCRdb's copy keeps in-frame clones and lacks some. The table lists around 140,000 clones, approximately 10% of them singletons, with around 0.75% in the top ten. The specimen sequenced was central memory CD4+ T cells from blood. The receptor source for this set is a man aged 30 to 39 with type 1 diabetes.

Comment on this clone: Distinct nucleotide sequences in the sample also encode this CDR3. The V call is TRBV7-9, the J call TRBJ1-2, with 7 positions matching TRBD1. Germline V gene data show CDR1 as SEHNR and CDR2 as FQNEAQ (reference sequence). Trimming removed 5 bases from V and 5 bases from J; junction bases left unmatched: 5. This CDR3 has 13 amino acids. CDR3 bases: TGTGCCAGCAGCCCGGGACAGCGTTATGGCTACACCTTC. As protein: CASSPGQRYGYTF.

The chain carries TRBV30 and TRBJ2-1, with TRBD2 matching over 8 bases. Germline CDR1 is GTSNPN and CDR2 is SVGIG (reference sequence). V gave up 0 bases and J gave up 3 bases; unmatched junction bases: 7. The CDR3 covers 16 residues. The CDR3 protein is CAWSVGSSGFYNEQFF. As DNA, the CDR3 is TGTGCCTGGAGTGTAGGGTCTAGCGGGTTCTACAATGAGCAGTTCTTC. Full variable domain (missing parts from reference TRBV30 and TRBJ2-1): SQTIHQWPATLVQPVGSPLSLECTVEGTSNPNLYWYRQAAGRGLQLLFYSVGIGQISSEVPQNLSASRPQDRQFILSSKKLLLSDSGFYLCAWSVGSSGFYNEQFFGPGTRLTVL.

The CDR3 loop reads CAWSRGGTGYEQYF. DNA of the CDR3: TGTGCCTGGAGCCGGGGGGGTACCGGTTACGAGCAGTACTTC. This chain uses TRBV30 with TRBJ2-7; 8 nucleotides agree with TRBD2. The V gene's germline CDR1 is GTSNPN and CDR2 SVGIG (reference sequence). The CDR3 is made up of 14 amino acids. The ends lost 3 bases at V and 4 bases at J; junction bases unmatched: 8.

This clone was counted only a few times. The V call is TRBV29-1, the J call TRBJ2-2; 7 bases line up with TRBD1. V dropped 5 bases and J dropped 3; count of bases not matched to a gene: 6. Germline V CDR1 and CDR2: SQVTM, ANQGSEA. The length of the CDR3 is 14 residues. Here the CDR3 DNA reads TGCAGCGTTAACCGGGACAGCTACACCGGGGAGCTGTTTTTT. Its translation is CSVNRDSYTGELFF.

The chain couples TRBV11-1 to TRBJ2-7, with D tentatively TRBD2 (5 bases). Trimming removed 2 bases from V and 3 bases from J, with 14 bases in between. This CDR3 contains 15 residues. Germline V gives CDR1 SGHAT, CDR2 FQDESV (reference sequence). This CDR3 reads CASSLPSSRGYEQYF. CDR3 DNA: TGTGCCAGCAGCTTACCTTCCTCACGGGGCTACGAGCAGTACTTC.

This clone was seen a handful of times. The chain recombines TRBV6-5 with TRBJ1-4; the D gene is possibly TRBD1 (5 bases). Germline loops: CDR1 MNHEY, CDR2 SVGAGI. The CDR3 contains 15 residues. Trimming shortened V by 2 bases and J by 8 bases, and 15 bases separated the two germline ends. The DNA of the CDR3 is TGTGCCAGCAGTTACCAGGGAAACCCAAGGGAAAAACTGTTTTTT. Its translation is CASSYQGNPREKLFF.

J is TRBJ2-1 and V is TRBV18, with D possibly matching TRBD1 (5 bases). Between the trimmed V and J ends, which lost 3 bases and 8 bases, there was a span of 17 bases. CDR1 is KGHSH, CDR2 LQKENI, per germline. The CDR3 totals 15 residues. The CDR3 DNA is TGTGCCAGCTCACCTGACAGCCGGCATCGAGATGAGCAGTTCTTC. It codes for CASSPDSRHRDEQFF.

The chain uses TRBV7-2 and TRBJ2-2; D is unclear. The CDR3 runs to 13 residues. V lost 7 bases to trimming and J lost 6 bases, with 12 bases between them. CDR1 SGHTA and CDR2 FQGNSA come from the germline V gene. CDR3 amino acids: CASNLAAPGELFF. The DNA of the CDR3 is TGTGCCAGCAACCTGGCGGCGCCCGGGGAGCTGTTTTTT.

In its sample, this clone was seen a few times. The rearrangement links TRBV2 to TRBJ2-5, with 8 bases aligning to TRBD1. Trimming at V came to 4 bases and at J to 2 bases, leaving 6 bases not matched to a gene. Germline V gene lookup returns CDR1 SNHLY and CDR2 FYNNEI. The CDR3 has 15 residues. DNA of the CDR3: TGTGCCAGCAGTGGTCGGGGACAGGTGCAAGAGACCCAGTACTTC. Its translation: CASSGRGQVQETQYF.

This clone was recorded a few times. V usage is TRBV7-8 and J usage is TRBJ2-5; no firm D call. CDR1 SGHVS and CDR2 FQNEAQ come from the germline V gene. The germline V and J ends were trimmed by 2 bases and 4 bases, with 11 bases remaining between them. The CDR3 totals 14 residues. CDR3 in DNA: TGTGCCAGCAGCTTATTTGGGTGGGCAGAGACCCAGTACTTC. This encodes CASSLFGWAETQYF.

This chain joins TRBV4-2 and TRBJ2-5; the match to TRBD2 covers 7 bases. CDR1 LGHNA and CDR2 YNFKEQ come from the germline V gene. This CDR3 contains 14 residues. V lost 1 base, J lost 2 bases, and 1 base stayed unmatched. This CDR3 is CASSQAGLQETQYF. Written as DNA, the CDR3 is TGTGCCAGCAGCCAAGCGGGACTACAAGAGACCCAGTACTTC.

This clone was recorded a few times. V usage is TRBV4-2 and J usage is TRBJ2-7; 7 positions match TRBD2. Germline CDR1 is LGHNA and CDR2 is YNFKEQ. The V segment lost 1 base and the J segment 0 bases; nucleotides outside the gene matches: 6. The length of the CDR3 is 16 residues. As DNA, the CDR3 is TGTGCCAGCAGCCAAGTCCCGGGGGAGGGCTCCTACGAGCAGTACTTC. Translation: CASSQVPGEGSYEQYF.

There are a few counts of this clone. The genes are TRBV11-1 and TRBJ2-5; TRBD2 aligns across 12 bases. J was trimmed by 5 bases and V by 2 bases; bases with no gene match: 3. CDR1 and CDR2 (germline): SGHAT, FQDESV (reference sequence). CDR3 length: 15 amino acids. CDR3 amino acids: CASSLQGLAGETQYF. CDR3 sequence (DNA): TGTGCCAGCAGCTTACAGGGACTAGCGGGCGAGACCCAGTACTTC.

There are a few counts of this clone. J is TRBJ1-1 and V is TRBV4-3; 7 bases agree with TRBD1. The CDR3 spans 14 residues. J was trimmed by 1 base and V by 1 base; bases with no gene match: 0. In germline, CDR1 is LGHNA, CDR2 YSLEER. CDR3 in amino acids: CASSQGQGNTEAFF. Written as DNA, the CDR3 is TGCGCCAGCAGCCAAGGACAGGGGAACACTGAAGCTTTCTTT.

This clone turned up a few times. The CDR3 sequence: CASSSTSTDTQYF. In DNA, the CDR3 is TGCGCCAGCAGCTCCACTAGCACAGATACGCAGTATTTT. The rearrangement uses TRBV5-1 and TRBJ2-3; D unclear. Germline-derived CDR1 and CDR2 are SGHRS and YFSETQ. V lost 3 bases, J lost 0 bases, and 5 bases lay in between. CDR3 size: 13 residues.

This chain joins TRBV19 and TRBJ1-5; 8 bases map to TRBD1. The V gene end was trimmed by 6 bases and the J gene end by 7 bases; junction bases not matched to a gene: 11. CDR1 and CDR2 (germline): LNHDA, SQIVND (reference sequence). CDR3 length: 15 amino acids. CDR3 nucleotide sequence: TGTGCCAGTAGCTATCTTCAGGGGGCGGACCAGCCCCAGCATTTT. It codes for CASSYLQGADQPQHF.

The rearrangement links TRBV27 to TRBJ2-5; 14 positions match TRBD2. Germline CDR1 and CDR2: MNHEY and SMNVEV (reference sequence). The CDR3 sequence is 16 residues long. Losses at the gene ends were 6 bases for V and 8 bases for J; bases not matched to a gene: 11. The CDR3 sequence: CASSPASGTSGGTQYF. CDR3 nucleotide sequence: TGTGCCAGCAGCCCCGCCTCCGGGACTAGCGGGGGTACCCAGTACTTC.

This clone was detected ten times or more. The V call is TRBV16, the J call TRBJ2-7, with a tentative D call TRBD2 (5 bases). The germline V and J ends were trimmed by 1 base and 7 bases, with 17 bases remaining between them. CDR1 and CDR2 from the germline V gene are KGHSY and FQNENV. The CDR3 is 15 residues long. The CDR3, as DNA: TGTGCCAGCAGCCAATTCTCAAGTGGTACGGGGGAGCAGTACTTC. This encodes CASSQFSSGTGEQYF.

This clone was counted between two and nine times. The rearrangement joins TRBV11-2 to TRBJ2-5; the D is unclear. The CDR3 contains 11 residues. Germline CDR1 SGHAT, CDR2 FQNNGV. V was cut by 6 bases and J by 5 bases, with 7 bases left in between. The CDR3 DNA follows: TGTGCCAGCAGGACCGGGGAGACCCAGTACTTC. Translating gives CASRTGETQYF.